This T cell receptor (beta chain) was captured by sequencing in a study of T cell repertoires in cytomegalovirus infection. At the level of the study: Both CMV infection and a matching HLA type were indicated by public TCR beta signatures.

The CDR3 runs 12 residues. Losses at the gene ends were 6 bases for V and 3 bases for J; bases not matched to a gene: 3. Germline loops: CDR1 DFQATT, CDR2 SNEGSKA (reference sequence). General study findings and limits: Pooled public TCR beta family frequency picked out CMV carriers with the relevant HLA. CMV-specific HLA-C-restricted TCR beta clonotypes dominated the ex vivo response.

MiXCR was run by TCRdb on the reads, yielding one entry per CDR3 protein. In the table there are approximately 150,000 distinct CDR3 sequences, about 15% of which are singletons. Note on this clonotype: The antigen remains undetermined.

The sequence was collected from a human donor in good health (CMV status not recorded). Some clones in this sample may be carry-over from other donors' samples. The chain links TRBV20-1 to TRBJ2-7; 9 positions agree with TRBD1. The sequencing sample was made of CD8+ T cells from PBMCs. The CDR3 region is CSATTGGYEQYF. CDR3 nucleotide sequence: TGCAGTGCGACGACAGGGGGCTACGAGCAGTACTTC.